This TCR beta chain was documented in a study of PD-1 blockade in classical Hodgkin lymphoma. General observations from the study: In newly diagnosed patients, baseline TCR diversity was reportedly below that of healthy donors.

Time point: cycle 4 day 1 (C4D1), after around six weeks of nivolumab. All trial patients relapsed after autologous stem cell transplantation. As concerns this clone: Its target is not known.

Repertoires were generated with immunoSEQ multiplex PCR, while TCRdb's copy carries only in-frame clones and drops some. The table records roughly 96,000 clones, under 95% of them present only once. CDR3 length: 12 amino acids. Germline loops: CDR1 MDHEN, CDR2 SYDVKM. V dropped 3 bases and J dropped 2 bases, with 3 bases sitting between them. The source is a human donor with classical Hodgkin lymphoma. The material sequenced was peripheral blood mononuclear cells (PBMCs), taken before the fourth cycle of nivolumab. The rearrangement joins TRBV28 to TRBJ2-3; D not resolved. This CDR3 reads CASSLITDTQYF. The CDR3, as DNA: TGTGCCAGCAGTTTGATCACAGATACGCAGTATTTT.